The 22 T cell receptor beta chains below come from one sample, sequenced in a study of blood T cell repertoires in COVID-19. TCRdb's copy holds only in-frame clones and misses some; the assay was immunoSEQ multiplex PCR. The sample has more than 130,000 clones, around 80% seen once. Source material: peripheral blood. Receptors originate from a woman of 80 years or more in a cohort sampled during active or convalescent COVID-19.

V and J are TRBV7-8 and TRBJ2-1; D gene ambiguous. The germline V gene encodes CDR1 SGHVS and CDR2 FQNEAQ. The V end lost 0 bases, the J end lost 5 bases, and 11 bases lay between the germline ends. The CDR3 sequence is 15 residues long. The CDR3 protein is CASSLAREPNNEQFF. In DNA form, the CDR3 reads TGTGCCAGCAGCTTAGCGCGTGAACCGAACAATGAGCAGTTCTTC.

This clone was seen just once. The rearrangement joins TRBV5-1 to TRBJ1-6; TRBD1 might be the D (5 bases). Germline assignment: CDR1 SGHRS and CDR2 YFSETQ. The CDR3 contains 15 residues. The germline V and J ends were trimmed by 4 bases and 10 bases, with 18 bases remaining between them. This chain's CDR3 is CASSRDPGYRSPLHF. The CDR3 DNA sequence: TGCGCCAGCAGCCGAGACCCAGGGTATCGGTCACCCCTCCACTTT.

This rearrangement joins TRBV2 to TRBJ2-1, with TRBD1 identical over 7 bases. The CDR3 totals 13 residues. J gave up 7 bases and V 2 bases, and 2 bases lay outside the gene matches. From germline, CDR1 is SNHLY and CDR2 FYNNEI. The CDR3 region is CASSENRGNEQFF. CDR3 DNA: TGTGCCAGCAGTGAAAACAGGGGAAATGAGCAGTTCTTC.

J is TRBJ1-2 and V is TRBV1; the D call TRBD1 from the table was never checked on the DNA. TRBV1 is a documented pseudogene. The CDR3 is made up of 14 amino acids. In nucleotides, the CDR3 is TGCACCAGCAGCCAATCTCCACCCTGGGCTTTACGCACCTTC. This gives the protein CTSSQSPPWALRTF.

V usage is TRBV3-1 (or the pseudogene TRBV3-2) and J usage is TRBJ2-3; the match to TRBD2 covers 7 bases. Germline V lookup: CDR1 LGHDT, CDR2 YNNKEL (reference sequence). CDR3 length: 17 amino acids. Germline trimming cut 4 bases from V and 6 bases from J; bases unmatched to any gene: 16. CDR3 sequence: CASSLTIGTPGGDTQYF. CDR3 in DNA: TGTGCCAGCAGCCTCACCATCGGGACCCCCGGGGGGGATACGCAGTATTTT.

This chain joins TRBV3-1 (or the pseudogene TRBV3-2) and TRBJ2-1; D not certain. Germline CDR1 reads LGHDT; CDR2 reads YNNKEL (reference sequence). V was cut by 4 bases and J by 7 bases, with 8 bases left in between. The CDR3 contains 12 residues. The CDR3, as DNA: TGTGCCAGCAGCCCCAACTTTAATGAGCAGTTCTTC. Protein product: CASSPNFNEQFF.

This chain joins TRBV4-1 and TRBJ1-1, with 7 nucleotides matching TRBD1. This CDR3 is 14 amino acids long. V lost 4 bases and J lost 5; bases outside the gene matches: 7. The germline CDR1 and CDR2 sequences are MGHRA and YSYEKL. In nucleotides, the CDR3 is TGCGCCAGCAGCCCTCGGACAGGAGAAACTGAAGCTTTCTTT. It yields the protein CASSPRTGETEAFF.

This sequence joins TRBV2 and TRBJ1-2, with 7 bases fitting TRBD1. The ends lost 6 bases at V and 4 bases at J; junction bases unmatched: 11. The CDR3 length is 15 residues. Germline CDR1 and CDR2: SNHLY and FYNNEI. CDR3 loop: CASSRDSGRLYGYTF. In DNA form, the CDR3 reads TGTGCCAGCAGCAGGGACAGCGGCCGGCTCTATGGCTACACCTTC.

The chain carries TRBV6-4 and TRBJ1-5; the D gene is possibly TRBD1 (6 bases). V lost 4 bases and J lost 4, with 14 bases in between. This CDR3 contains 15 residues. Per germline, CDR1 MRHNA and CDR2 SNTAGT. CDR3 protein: CASSVQGGGNQPQHF. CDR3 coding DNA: TGTGCCAGCAGTGTACAAGGGGGGGGGAATCAGCCCCAGCATTTT.

CDR3 loop: CASSLSVQETQYF. CDR3 DNA sequence: TGTGCCAGCAGTTTATCAGTTCAAGAGACCCAGTACTTC. The V and J genes are TRBV28 and TRBJ2-5, with D hard to call. Germline CDR1 reads MDHEN; CDR2 reads SYDVKM. CDR3 length: 13 amino acids. The V end lost 1 base, the J end lost 2 bases, and 5 bases lay between the germline ends.

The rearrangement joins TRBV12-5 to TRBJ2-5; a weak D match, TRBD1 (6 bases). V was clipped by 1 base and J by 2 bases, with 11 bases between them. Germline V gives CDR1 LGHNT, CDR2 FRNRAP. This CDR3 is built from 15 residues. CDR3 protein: CASGLATGKQETQYF. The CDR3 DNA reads TGTGCTAGTGGTTTGGCTACAGGGAAACAAGAGACCCAGTACTTC.

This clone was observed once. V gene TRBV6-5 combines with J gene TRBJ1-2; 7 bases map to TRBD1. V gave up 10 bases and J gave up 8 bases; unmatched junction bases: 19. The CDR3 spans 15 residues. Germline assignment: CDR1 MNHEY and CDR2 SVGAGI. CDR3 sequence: CANRPGQTLVGGYTF. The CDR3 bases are TGTGCCAACAGACCGGGACAGACGCTCGTTGGGGGCTACACCTTC.

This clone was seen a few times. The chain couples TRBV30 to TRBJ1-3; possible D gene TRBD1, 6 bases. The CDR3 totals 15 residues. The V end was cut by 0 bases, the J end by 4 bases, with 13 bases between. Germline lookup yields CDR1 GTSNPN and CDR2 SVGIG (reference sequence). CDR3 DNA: TGTGCCTGGAGTGTACAGGGAGGGATCGGAAACACCATATATTTT. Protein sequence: CAWSVQGGIGNTIYF.

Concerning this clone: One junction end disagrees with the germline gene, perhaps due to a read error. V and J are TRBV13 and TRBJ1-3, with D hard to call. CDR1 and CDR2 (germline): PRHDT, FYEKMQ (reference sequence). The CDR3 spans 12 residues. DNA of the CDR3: TGTGCCAGCAGCTTAGTTGGGCAAACGTCGTGGTTT. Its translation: CASSLVGQTSWF.

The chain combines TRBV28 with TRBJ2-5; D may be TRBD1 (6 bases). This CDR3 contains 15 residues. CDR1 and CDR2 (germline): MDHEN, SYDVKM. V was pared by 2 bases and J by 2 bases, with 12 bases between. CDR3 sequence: CASSLITGSQETQYF. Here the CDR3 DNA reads TGTGCCAGCAGTTTAATAACAGGGTCGCAAGAGACCCAGTACTTC. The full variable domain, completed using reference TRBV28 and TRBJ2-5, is DVKVTQSSRYLVKRTGEKVFLECVQDMDHENMFWYRQDPGLGLRLIYFSYDVKMKEKGDIPEGYSVSREKKERFSLILESASTNQTSMYLCASSLITGSQETQYFGPGTRLLVL.

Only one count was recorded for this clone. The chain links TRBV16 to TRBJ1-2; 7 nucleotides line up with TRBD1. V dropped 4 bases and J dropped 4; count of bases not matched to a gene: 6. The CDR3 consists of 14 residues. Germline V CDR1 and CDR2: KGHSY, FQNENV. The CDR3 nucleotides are TGTGCCAGCAGCCTTTATCGGACAGGCTATGGCTACACCTTC. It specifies CASSLYRTGYGYTF.

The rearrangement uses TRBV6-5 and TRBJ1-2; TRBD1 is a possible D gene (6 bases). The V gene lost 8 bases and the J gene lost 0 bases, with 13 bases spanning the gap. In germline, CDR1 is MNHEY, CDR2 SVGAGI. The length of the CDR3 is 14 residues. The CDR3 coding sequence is TGTGCCAGCCAGCGACAGGCCCCTAACTATGGCTACACCTTC. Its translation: CASQRQAPNYGYTF.

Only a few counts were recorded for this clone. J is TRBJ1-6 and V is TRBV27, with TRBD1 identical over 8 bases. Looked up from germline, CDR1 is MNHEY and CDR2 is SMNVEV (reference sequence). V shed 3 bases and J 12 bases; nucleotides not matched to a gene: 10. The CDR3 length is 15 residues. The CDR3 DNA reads TGTGCCAGCAGTTTCTCGGACAGGGCAATGGGACCCCTCCACTTT. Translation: CASSFSDRAMGPLHF.

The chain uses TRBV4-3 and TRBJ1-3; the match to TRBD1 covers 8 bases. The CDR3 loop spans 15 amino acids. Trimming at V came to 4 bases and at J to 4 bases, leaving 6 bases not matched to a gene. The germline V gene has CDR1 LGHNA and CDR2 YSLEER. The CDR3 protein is CASSLRQGSGNTIYF. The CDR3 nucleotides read TGCGCCAGCAGCCTGAGACAGGGGTCCGGAAACACCATATATTTT.

The CDR3 nucleotides are TGTGCCACCTCCATTGGGGGGGCAGGGGTACACTATGGCTACACCTTC. Residues: CATSIGGAGVHYGYTF. This rearrangement joins TRBV28 to TRBJ1-2; D may be TRBD1 (6 bases). Germline V gene sequence: CDR1 MDHEN, CDR2 SYDVKM. The CDR3 sequence is 16 residues long. Trimming cost V 10 bases and J 3 bases, with 24 bases left between them.

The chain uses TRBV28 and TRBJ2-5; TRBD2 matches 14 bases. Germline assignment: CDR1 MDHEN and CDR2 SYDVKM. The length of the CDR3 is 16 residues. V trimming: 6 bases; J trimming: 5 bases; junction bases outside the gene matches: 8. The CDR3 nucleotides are TGTGCCAGCAGCAGACTAGCGGGGGGGCGGTGGGAGACCCAGTACTTC. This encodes CASSRLAGGRWETQYF.

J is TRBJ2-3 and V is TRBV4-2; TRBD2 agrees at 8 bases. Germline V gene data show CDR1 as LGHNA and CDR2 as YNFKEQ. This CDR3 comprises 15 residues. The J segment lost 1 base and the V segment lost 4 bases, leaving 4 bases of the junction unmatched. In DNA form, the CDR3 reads TGTGCCAGCAGCCGAGAACTAGCGGGCACAGATACGCAGTATTTT. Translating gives CASSRELAGTDTQYF.